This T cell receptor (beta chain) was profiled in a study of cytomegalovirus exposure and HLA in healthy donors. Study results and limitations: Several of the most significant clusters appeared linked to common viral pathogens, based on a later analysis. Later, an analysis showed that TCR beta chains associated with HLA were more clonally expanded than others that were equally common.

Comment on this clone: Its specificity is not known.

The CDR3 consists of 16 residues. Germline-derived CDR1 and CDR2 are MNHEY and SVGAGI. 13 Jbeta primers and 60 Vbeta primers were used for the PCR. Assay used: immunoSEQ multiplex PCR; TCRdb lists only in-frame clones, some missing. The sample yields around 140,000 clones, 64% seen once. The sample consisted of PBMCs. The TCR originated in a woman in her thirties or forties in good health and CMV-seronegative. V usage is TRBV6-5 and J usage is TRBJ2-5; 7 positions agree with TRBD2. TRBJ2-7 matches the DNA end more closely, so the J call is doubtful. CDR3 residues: CASSYSTGGGVSEQYF. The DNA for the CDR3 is TGTGCCAGCAGTTACTCTACGGGGGGAGGCGTCTCCGAGCAGTACTTC.